This T cell receptor beta chain was documented in a study of cytomegalovirus exposure and HLA in healthy donors. Study-wide findings and caveats: Immune exposure information available was restricted to CMV serostatus. In a later analysis, specific HLA alleles were associated with about 18,000 TCR beta sequences at a 0.05 false discovery rate.

With respect to this clone: Its antigen is not known.

Vbeta (60) and Jbeta (13) primers were used in the PCR. This table comes from immunoSEQ multiplex PCR, and its TCRdb copy is limited to in-frame clones, with some not included. With more than 110,000 clones in the sample, the ten largest clones hold less than 3.5%. V was trimmed by 8 bases and J by 2 bases, leaving 12 bases between them. The CDR3 extends over 13 amino acids. Germline V lookup: CDR1 SNHLY, CDR2 FYNNEI. The sequence came from a man aged 35 to 55 in good health and CMV-seronegative. The J gene is TRBJ1-1, the V gene TRBV2; D call uncertain. The sample comprised PBMCs. The CDR3 protein is CASGRRRNTEAFF. The CDR3 coding sequence is TGTGCCAGCGGACGGAGGCGAAACACTGAAGCTTTCTTT.